Each of the 10 T cell receptor beta chains below was sequenced from the same sample in a study of T cells after yellow fever vaccination. MiXCR, run by TCRdb on the 5' RACE reads, gives a single entry per CDR3 protein. The sample records over 4,000 distinct CDR3 sequences, around 3.8% being singletons. The specimen comprised PBMCs, either bulk or a sorted T-cell subset (CD4+, CD8+, memory, or dextramer-sorted; not recorded which), sampled 15 days after the yellow fever booster vaccination. The source is a man aged 25-45 years who received the YFV17D yellow fever vaccine.

This clonotype was seen repeatedly, ten times or more. The CDR3 DNA reads as TGCGCCAGCAGCTTTTGGACTAGCGGTTTAATGGATGAGCAGTTCTTC. Protein sequence: CASSFWTSGLMDEQFF. This chain joins TRBV5-1 and TRBJ2-1, with TRBD2 identical over 10 bases. Looked up from germline, CDR1 is SGHRS and CDR2 is YFSETQ. Trimming cost V 2 bases and J 8 bases; bases outside gene matches: 10. This CDR3 comprises 16 residues. The whole variable domain, filled in from reference TRBV5-1 and TRBJ2-1, reads KAGVTQTPRYLIKTRGQQVTLSCSPISGHRSVSWYQQTPGQGLQFLFEYFSETQRNKGNFPGRFSGRQFSNSRSEMNVSTLELGDSALYLCASSFWTSGLMDEQFFGPGTRLTVL.

Sample share makes this clonotype medium-sized. The chain uses TRBV5-1 and TRBJ1-6; D may be TRBD1 (6 bases). The ends were cut back, 2 bases at V and 4 bases at J, with 7 bases in the middle. The CDR3 totals 14 residues. CDR1 and CDR2 from the germline V gene are SGHRS and YFSETQ. Here the CDR3 reads CASSLTGYNSPLHF. The CDR3, as DNA: TGCGCCAGCAGCTTAACAGGGTATAATTCACCCCTCCACTTT.

The sample holds many counts of this clonotype. This chain uses TRBV20-1 with TRBJ1-2; D perhaps matches TRBD1 (5 bases). This CDR3 has 12 amino acids. Trimming stripped 3 bases from V and 4 bases from J, with 9 bases between. Per germline, CDR1 DFQATT and CDR2 SNEGSKA (reference sequence). In DNA, the CDR3 is TGCAGTGCTAGGACCGGGGGCTATGGCTACACCTTC. Encoded protein: CSARTGGYGYTF.

This clonotype appeared many times. The chain carries TRBV7-2 and TRBJ2-5; 7 positions agree with TRBD1. The CDR3 runs 15 residues. V lost 2 bases and J lost 5; bases outside the gene matches: 8. Germline V gene lookup returns CDR1 SGHTA and CDR2 FQGNSA. The CDR3 protein is CASSLRQGPPETQYF. The DNA for the CDR3 is TGTGCCAGCAGCTTACGACAGGGCCCCCCGGAGACCCAGTACTTC.

By proportion, this clonotype is medium-sized. The CDR3 nucleotides are TGTGCCAGCAGCTTCGGGGAGTTCGATTCACCCCTCCACTTT. Protein sequence: CASSFGEFDSPLHF. The rearrangement uses TRBV5-6 and TRBJ1-6; D call uncertain. Per the germline V gene, CDR1 is SGHDT and CDR2 is YYEEEE. Trimming shortened V by 2 bases and J by 8 bases, and 11 bases separated the two germline ends. The CDR3 loop spans 14 amino acids.

This clonotype was seen many times. The chain recombines TRBV9 with TRBJ2-3; 8 bases line up with TRBD1. J lost 2 bases, V lost 4 bases, and 9 bases had no gene match. The CDR3 has 16 residues. The germline CDR1 and CDR2 sequences are SGDLS and YYNGEE. The CDR3 region has the DNA TGTGCCAGCAGCCCGGACAGGGTTTCCTTCACAGATACGCAGTATTTT. This encodes CASSPDRVSFTDTQYF.

This clonotype is deemed medium-sized (0.01 to 0.1%). The chain has TRBV20-1 and TRBJ2-3, with TRBD2 matching over 11 bases. V was pared by 5 bases and J by 8 bases, with 12 bases of the junction left unmatched. The V gene's germline CDR1 is DFQATT and CDR2 SNEGSKA (reference sequence). The CDR3 runs to 15 residues. This CDR3 is CSARGGTSGQGTQYF. The CDR3 coding sequence is TGCAGTGCTCGAGGGGGGACTAGCGGCCAAGGTACGCAGTATTTT.

This clonotype was picked up many times. J is TRBJ2-5 and V is TRBV11-2; 14 bases match TRBD2. Looked up from germline, CDR1 is SGHAT and CDR2 is FQNNGV. The V gene end was trimmed by 6 bases and the J gene end by 6 bases; junction bases not matched to a gene: 15. This CDR3 contains 18 residues. As DNA, the CDR3 is TGTGCCAGCAGTTGGGGCCGGGAGGGGACTAGCGGGAGCCAGACCCAGTACTTC. The encoded protein is CASSWGREGTSGSQTQYF.

This clonotype has a count of ten or more. The V call is TRBV4-3, the J call TRBJ2-7, with 10 bases identical to TRBD1. CDR3 length equals 20 residues. With V trimmed by 1 base and J by 4 bases, 19 bases remained unmatched. From germline, CDR1 is LGHNA and CDR2 YSLEER. The CDR3 DNA reads as TGCGCCAGCAGCCAAGTGGTAGGAGACAGGGGGCCGGGTGGGAAGTACGAGCAGTACTTC. This sequence encodes CASSQVVGDRGPGGKYEQYF.

This clonotype was counted ten times or more. This rearrangement joins TRBV30 to TRBJ1-2, with D unclear. V dropped 2 bases and J dropped 2 bases, with 9 bases sitting between them. CDR1 and CDR2 (germline): GTSNPN, SVGIG (reference sequence). CDR3 length: 13 amino acids. The CDR3 nucleotides are TGTGCCTGGAGTCCCCCGGGGAACTATGGCTACACCTTC. It codes for CAWSPPGNYGYTF.